The T cell receptor beta chain under discussion was sequenced for a study of T-cell memory formation after mild COVID-19. Sample barcodes and UMIs were carried by the TCR alpha and TCR beta cDNA libraries that 5'RACE generated with constant-segment primers. TCRdb passed the 5' RACE reads through MiXCR, listing each CDR3 protein once. The sample lists more than 400,000 distinct CDR3 sequences, 15% to 20% seen once, with approximately 13% in the top ten. As to this clonotype: As yet, its antigen is unknown.

Overall study findings and caveats: Clones that contracted from day 15 to 85 were balanced CD4/CD8, while later expanders leaned CD4+. The study detected some responding clones in pre-infection memory, suggesting cross-reactive memory joined.

Germline CDR1 is KGHDR and CDR2 is SFDVKD. The ends were cut back, 3 bases at V and 10 bases at J, with 6 bases in the middle. This CDR3 has 12 amino acids. The specimen sequenced was PBMCs or a T cell subset sorted from them (not recorded which). The V gene is TRBV24-1, the J gene TRBJ1-6; D gene ambiguous. The TCR sequence derives from an adult woman who had mild COVID-19 (a few samples of this study predate the infection). Cell type and time point are not known. As DNA, the CDR3 is TGTGCCACCAGTGATCCCGGGTCACCCCTCCACTTT. This encodes CATSDPGSPLHF.